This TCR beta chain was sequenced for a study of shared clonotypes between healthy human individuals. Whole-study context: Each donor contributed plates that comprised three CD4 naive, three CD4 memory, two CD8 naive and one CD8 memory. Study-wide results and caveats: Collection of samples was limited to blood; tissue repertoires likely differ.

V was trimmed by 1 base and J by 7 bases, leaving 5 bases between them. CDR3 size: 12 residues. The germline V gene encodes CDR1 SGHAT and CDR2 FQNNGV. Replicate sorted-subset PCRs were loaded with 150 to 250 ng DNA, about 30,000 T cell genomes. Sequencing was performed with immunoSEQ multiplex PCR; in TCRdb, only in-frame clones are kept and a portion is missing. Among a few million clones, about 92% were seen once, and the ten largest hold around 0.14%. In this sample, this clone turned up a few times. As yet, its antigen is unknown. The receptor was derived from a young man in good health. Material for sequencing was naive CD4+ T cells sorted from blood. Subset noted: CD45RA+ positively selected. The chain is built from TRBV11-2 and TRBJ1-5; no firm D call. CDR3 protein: CASSLVDQPQHF. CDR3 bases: TGTGCCAGCAGCTTAGTGGACCAGCCCCAGCATTTT.